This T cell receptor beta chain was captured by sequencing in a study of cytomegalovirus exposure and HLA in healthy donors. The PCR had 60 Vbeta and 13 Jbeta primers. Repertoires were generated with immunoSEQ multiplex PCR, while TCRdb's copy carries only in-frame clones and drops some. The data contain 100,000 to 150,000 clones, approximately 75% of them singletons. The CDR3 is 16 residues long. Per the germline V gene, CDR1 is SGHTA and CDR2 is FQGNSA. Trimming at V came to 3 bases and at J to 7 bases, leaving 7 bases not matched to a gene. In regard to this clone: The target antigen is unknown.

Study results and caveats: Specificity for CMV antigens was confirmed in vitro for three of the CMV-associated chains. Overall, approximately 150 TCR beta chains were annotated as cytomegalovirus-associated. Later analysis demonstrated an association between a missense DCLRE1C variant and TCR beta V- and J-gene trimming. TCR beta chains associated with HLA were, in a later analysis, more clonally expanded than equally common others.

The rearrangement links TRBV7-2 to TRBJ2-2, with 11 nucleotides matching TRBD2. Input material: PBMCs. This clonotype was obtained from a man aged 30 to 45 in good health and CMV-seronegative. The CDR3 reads CASSFVSGGAFGELFF. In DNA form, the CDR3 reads TGTGCCAGCAGCTTTGTTAGCGGGGGGGCTTTCGGGGAGCTGTTTTTT.